Listed below are T cell receptor beta chains from one sample, sequenced in a study of T-cell memory formation after mild COVID-19. TCRdb independently ran MiXCR on the 5' RACE reads; one entry per CDR3 protein. The data show some 40,000 distinct CDR3 sequences, 6% to 7.5% seen once. Input material: PBMCs or a T cell subset sorted from them (not recorded which). These receptors were obtained from an adult who had mild COVID-19 (a few samples of this study predate the infection). Cell type and time point are not known. Each CDR3 is given with its conserved first and last residue. The D gene is left open where the match is weak. Some rows have no size entry. The others give once, few or many, or a class for an expanded clone.

J	D	size	V	DNA	CDR3
TRBJ2-3	.	many	TRBV4-3	TGCGCCAGCAGCCAAGAAGGGGTTCTGGATACGCAGTATTTT	CASSQEGVLDTQYF
TRBJ2-1	.	few	TRBV11-2	TGTGCCAGCAGCTCCGACCGAATATACTCCTACAATGAGCAGTTCTTC	CASSSDRIYSYNEQFF
TRBJ2-2	.	.	TRBV12-3/TRBV12-4	TGTGCCAGCACCAGGACTGACACCACCGGGGAGCTGTTTTTT	CASTRTDTTGELFF
TRBJ2-7	.	many	TRBV29-1	TGCAGCGTTGAAGGCGGAGGGACGGACGAGCAGTACTTC	CSVEGGGTDEQYF
TRBJ1-3	.	.	TRBV7-9	TGTGCCAGCAGCTTAGGACACGGAAACACCATATATTTT	CASSLGHGNTIYF
TRBJ2-5	TRBD1	few	TRBV12-3/TRBV12-4	TGTGCCAGCAGTCAGGACAGGGTGACCCAGTACTTC	CASSQDRVTQYF
TRBJ1-5	TRBD1	many	TRBV7-2	TGTGCCAGCAGCTTCGACAGGGCTGGGGGGCCCCAGCATTTT	CASSFDRAGGPQHF
TRBJ2-1	.	many	TRBV5-1	TGCGCCAGCAGCTACTTATCGGTTGATAACAATGAGCAGTTCTTC	CASSYLSVDNNEQFF
TRBJ1-5	.	few	TRBV20-1	TGCAGTGCTAGAGAGGGTGGGTTCAATCAGCCCCAGCATTTT	CSAREGGFNQPQHF
TRBJ2-2	TRBD2	many	TRBV7-7	TGTGCTAGCAGCTACGCTAGCGGGAGTCCCGGGGAGCTGTTTTTT	CASSYASGSPGELFF
TRBJ2-5	.	many	TRBV4-3	TGCGCCAGCAGCCAAGATCGTAAAGAGACCCAGTACTTC	CASSQDRKETQYF
TRBJ2-3	TRBD2	.	TRBV6-1	TGTGCCAGCAGAGCTCTTAGCGGGGGCTCAGATACGCAGTATTTT	CASRALSGGSDTQYF
TRBJ2-5	.	once	TRBV5-1	TGCGCCAGCAGCTTCGTGACAGGACGGTACCAAGAGACCCAGTACTTC	CASSFVTGRYQETQYF
TRBJ2-1	TRBD2	few	TRBV11-3	TGTGCCAGCAGCTTCCGAGCGGGGCTCTCACTCAATGAGCAGTTCTTC	CASSFRAGLSLNEQFF
TRBJ2-2	TRBD2	many	TRBV6-6	TGTGCCAGCAGTTACCCTGGACTAGCGGGAGGGTTGAAAGCCGGGGAGCTGTTTTTT	CASSYPGLAGGLKAGELFF
TRBJ1-2	TRBD1	.	TRBV27	TGTGCCAGCAGTTGGGCAGGGGGTGACTATGGCTACACCTTC	CASSWAGGDYGYTF
TRBJ2-1	.	few	TRBV14	TGTGCCAGCAGCCAAGATTTCGGGGTAAAGTTCTTC	CASSQDFGVKFF
TRBJ2-3	.	.	TRBV9	TGTGCCAGCAGCCGCCGGTCAGGGGCCTTCACAGATACGCAGTATTTT	CASSRRSGAFTDTQYF
TRBJ2-3	TRBD2	.	TRBV27	TGTGCCAGCAGTTTCTCCGGACTAGCGGGGGCCCCTGTGAAAGATACGCAGTATTTT	CASSFSGLAGAPVKDTQYF
TRBJ2-3	TRBD2	many	TRBV12-3/TRBV12-4	TGTGCCAGCACCCTGGGGGGGGGGGCAGATACGCAGTATTTT	CASTLGGGADTQYF
TRBJ1-1	.	.	TRBV24-1	TGTGCCACCAGTGATCTCTATAGGGTTTTCTTT	CATSDLYRVFF
TRBJ2-1	.	many	TRBV20-1	TGCAGTGCTGGGGACGCGGGGAACGAGCAGTTCTTC	CSAGDAGNEQFF
TRBJ2-2	.	.	TRBV18	TGTGCCAGCTCACCAGGACTCACCGGGGAGCTGTTTTTT	CASSPGLTGELFF
TRBJ2-1	TRBD2	many	TRBV20-1	TGCAGTGCCCCCCGGGGTAGCGGGCAACTCTTCGGGAATGAGCAGTTCTTC	CSAPRGSGQLFGNEQFF
TRBJ2-7	TRBD2	medium-sized	TRBV7-2	TGTGCCAGCAGCGCCGGACTAGCGGGAGGGCCGTCGTTC	CASSAGLAGGPSF
TRBJ2-7	TRBD2	many	TRBV10-3	TGTGCCATCAGTCTAGCGGGAGGCCCGAGCTCCTACGAGCAGTACTTC	CAISLAGGPSSYEQYF
TRBJ2-3	.	.	TRBV7-9	TGTGCCAGCAGCTTAGCGCGATCTAGCACAGATACGCAGTATTTT	CASSLARSSTDTQYF